Each of the 7 T cell receptor beta chains below was sequenced from the same sample in a study of T cell repertoires in cytomegalovirus infection (dated by TCRdb to between 2018 and 2020). In the paper's terms, the treatment or condition label means: in vitro stimulation with specific CMV peptide epitopes to enrich CMV-specific T cells. The instrument given in TCRdb is Illumina HiSeq 1500. TCRdb ran its own pipeline on the public reads, namely fastp trimming at Q25 and MiXCR clone calling, and kept in-frame beta chains. A single entry per CDR3 protein holds the most common genes and DNA from its merged rows. The sample data list 300,000 to 400,000 distinct CDR3 sequences, and 25% to 30% of these were observed just once. Of the sample, around 20% falls within the top ten clones. Their antigens are not known. The sequencing used cultured PBMCs, collected from culture after CMV antigen stimulation. The receptors were sampled from a human donor in good health (CMV status not recorded). Some clones in this sample may be carry-over from other donors' samples.

This chain links TRBV3-1 with TRBJ1-5; no clear D gene. The germline gives CDR1 LGHDT, CDR2 YNNKEL (reference sequence). The CDR3 sequence is 12 residues long. Between the trimmed V and J ends, which lost 6 bases and 5 bases, there was a span of 8 bases. CDR3 protein: CASSVGDQPQHF. CDR3 DNA sequence: TGTGCCAGCAGTGTAGGCGATCAGCCCCAGCATTTT.

The chain combines TRBV10-3 with TRBJ2-1; 7 bases are a match to TRBD2. The CDR3 runs to 17 residues. Germline loops: CDR1 ENHRY, CDR2 SYGVKD. Trimming removed 3 bases from V and 1 base from J; junction bases left unmatched: 9. In DNA, the CDR3 is TGTGCCATCAGTGAAAGAAGGGCTAGCGGTTCCTACAATGAGCAGTTCTTC. Translating it yields CAISERRASGSYNEQFF.

CDR3: CSHTAPQETQYF. The DNA of the CDR3 is TGCAGCCACACCGCGCCTCAAGAGACCCAGTACTTC. V is TRBV29-1 and J is TRBJ2-5; D is unresolved. Germline CDR1 and CDR2: SQVTM and ANQGSEA. V lost 8 bases and J lost 2, with 12 bases in between. The CDR3 runs to 12 residues.

The rearrangement links TRBV11-2 to TRBJ2-7; 8 positions match TRBD2. J lost 0 bases, V lost 5 bases, and 9 bases had no gene match. Per germline, CDR1 SGHAT and CDR2 FQNNGV. The CDR3 has 16 amino acids. As DNA, the CDR3 is TGTGCCAGCAGCCAGCCCCCCAGCGGGGGCTCCTACGAGCAGTACTTC. The encoded protein is CASSQPPSGGSYEQYF.

V gene TRBV28 combines with J gene TRBJ1-4; 12 bases match TRBD1. The CDR3 has 16 amino acids. In germline, CDR1 is MDHEN, CDR2 SYDVKM. Unmatched junction bases numbered 5, after V lost 5 bases and J lost 4 bases. The CDR3 region has the DNA TGTGCCAGCAGTCCGGGACAGGGGGCATATAATGAAAAACTGTTTTTT. This sequence encodes CASSPGQGAYNEKLFF.

V gene TRBV24-1 combines with J gene TRBJ1-3, with no clear D. Per germline, CDR1 KGHDR and CDR2 SFDVKD. Trimming took off 10 bases at V and 0 bases at J, with 12 bases between the two ends. CDR3 length equals 14 residues. The CDR3 DNA is TGTGCCACTGACCGGGCAGGCTCTGGAAACACCATATATTTT. Its translation: CATDRAGSGNTIYF.

The genes are TRBV27 and TRBJ2-3; D ambiguous. The CDR3 runs 13 residues. Germline lookup yields CDR1 MNHEY and CDR2 SMNVEV (reference sequence). The V end was cut by 5 bases, the J end by 2 bases, with 8 bases between. In DNA form, the CDR3 reads TGTGCCAGCAGTGATCAACTCACAGATACGCAGTATTTT. This gives the protein CASSDQLTDTQYF.